This TCR beta chain is from a study of technical replicates of blood from a handful of donors. The data were produced by immunoSEQ multiplex PCR, yet TCRdb's version contains in-frame clones alone and is incomplete. This table holds around 100,000 clones, 90% to 97% found once. Trimming removed 0 bases at V and 4 bases at J, with 10 bases between. There are 14 residues in the CDR3. CDR1 and CDR2 from the germline V gene are GTSNPN and SVGIG (reference sequence). The sample consisted of T cells isolated from PBMCs. This TCR derives from a human donor in good health. The chain uses TRBV30 and TRBJ1-5, with D perhaps matching TRBD1 (6 bases). CDR3 region: CAWSVGATNQPQHF. DNA of the CDR3: TGTGCCTGGAGTGTGGGGGCCACAAATCAGCCCCAGCATTTT. The full variable domain, its missing parts supplied by reference TRBV30 and TRBJ1-5, is SQTIHQWPATLVQPVGSPLSLECTVEGTSNPNLYWYRQAAGRGLQLLFYSVGIGQISSEVPQNLSASRPQDRQFILSSKKLLLSDSGFYLCAWSVGATNQPQHFGDGTRLSIL.